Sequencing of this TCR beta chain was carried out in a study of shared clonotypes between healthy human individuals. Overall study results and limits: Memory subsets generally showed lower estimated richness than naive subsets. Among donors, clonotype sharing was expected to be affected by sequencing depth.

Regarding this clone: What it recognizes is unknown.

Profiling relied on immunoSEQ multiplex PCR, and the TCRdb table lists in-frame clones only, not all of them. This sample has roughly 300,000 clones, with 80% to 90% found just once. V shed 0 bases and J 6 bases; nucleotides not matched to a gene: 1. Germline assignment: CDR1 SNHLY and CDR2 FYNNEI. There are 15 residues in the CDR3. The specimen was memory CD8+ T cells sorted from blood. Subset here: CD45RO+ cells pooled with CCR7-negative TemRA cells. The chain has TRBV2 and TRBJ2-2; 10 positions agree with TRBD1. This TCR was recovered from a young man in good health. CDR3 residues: CASSEATGGSGELFF. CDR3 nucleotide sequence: TGTGCCAGCAGTGAAGCGACAGGGGGCTCCGGGGAGCTGTTTTTT.